This T cell receptor (beta chain) stems from a study of Graves' ophthalmopathy and Graves' hyperthyroidism. Background on the study: Stable hyperthyroidism denotes an absence of ophthalmopathy throughout 18 months of follow-up. Study-wide points: A majority of expanded thyroid clonotypes exceeding 0.001 frequency were likewise present in blood. From stable hyperthyroidism, ophthalmopathy was separated by a 13-signature model with 87.88% sensitivity and more than 75% specificity.

With regard to this clonotype: Its antigen is undetermined.

The ends were cut back, 1 base at V and 2 bases at J, with 11 bases in the middle. CDR1 DFQATT and CDR2 SNEGSKA come from the germline V gene (reference sequence). There are 14 residues in the CDR3. Excluded were patients with other autoimmune diseases, uncontrolled infections, pregnancy or lactation. The TCR beta CDR3 regions underwent amplification from RNA transcripts. Scientists carried out first-round RT-PCR using HTBI primers and then a second-round multiplex PCR. Each CDR3 protein gets one entry after TCRdb re-called the multiplex PCR reads with MiXCR. The sample consists of over a million distinct CDR3 sequences, 36% of them appearing once.

The sequenced sample was peripheral blood or thyroid tissue (not recorded which). The chain links TRBV20-1 to TRBJ1-2, with D unclear. The sequence was obtained from an adult man with Graves' hyperthyroidism. For the CDR3, the DNA is TGCAGTGCTAGAGCTGCGGGCACGAACTATGGCTACACCTTC. It is translated as CSARAAGTNYGYTF.